This T cell receptor (beta chain) was recorded in a study of CD8 T cells in Susac syndrome. Study-wide results and limits: As the study acknowledged, the number of individuals who were part of its TCR sequencing and HLA analysis was relatively small.

Sequencing of TCR beta was undertaken in CD8+ and CD4+ T cells derived from blood. TEMRA cells were enriched by FACS, while CD8+ and CD4+ T cells were obtained through a negative isolation that was performed magnetically. The length of the CDR3 is 14 residues. Germline V gene data show CDR1 as LNHNV and CDR2 as YYDKDF (reference sequence). V dropped 0 bases and J dropped 4 bases, with 9 bases sitting between them. About this clonotype: Its antigen is unknown.

Reverse transcription of about 0.5 to 1 ug RNA was carried out with random hexamers. Multiplex immunoSEQ PCR targeted 54 Vbeta and 13 Jbeta TCR beta segments. TCRdb reprocessed the immunoSEQ multiplex PCR reads via MiXCR and lists one record per CDR3 protein. Among about 190,000 distinct CDR3 sequences listed, over 85% were seen once. The chain is built from TRBV15 and TRBJ1-2; D is uncertain. Sequenced sample: CD4+ T cells from PBMCs. This clonotype was obtained from a human donor in good health. The chain's CDR3 is CATSREFRGYGYTF. The CDR3 region has the DNA TGTGCCACCAGCAGAGAATTTCGAGGCTATGGCTACACCTTC.